This is a list of T cell receptor beta chains from one sample in a study of blood T cell repertoires in COVID-19. Measured with immunoSEQ multiplex PCR; TCRdb has only the in-frame clones, and not every one. Here the sample spans about 310,000 clones, 85% to 90% being singletons. The sequenced material came from peripheral blood. All receptors derive from a woman aged 25 to 45 with COVID-19, enrolled during active disease. CDR3s include the opening cysteine and the closing phenylalanine or tryptophan. The D gene is left open where the match is weak. Size tells how often a clone was seen (once, few, many) or the class of an expanded clone, and some rows leave it out.

13	TRBV12-3/TRBV12-4	TRBJ1-1	-	TRBD1	TGTGCCAGCAGTTCCCCGACAGGGGTTGAAGCTTTCTTT	CASSSPTGVEAFF
15	TRBV2	TRBJ2-1	-	-	TGTGCCAGCAGTGACGACGGGAGTGGCAACAATGAGCAGTTCTTC	CASSDDGSGNNEQFF
16	TRBV7-9	TRBJ1-1	-	-	TGTGCCAGCAGCTTGGCGATAAGGGGTCTTGGCACTGAAGCTTTCTTT	CASSLAIRGLGTEAFF
14	TRBV6-5	TRBJ1-5	-	TRBD1	TGTGCCAGCAGTTACGACAGGGAGAATCAGCCCCAGCATTTT	CASSYDRENQPQHF
15	TRBV25-1	TRBJ1-6	-	TRBD1	TGTGCCAGCAGTGAGAGACAGGGTTTGCTTTCACCCCTCCACTTT	CASSERQGLLSPLHF
14	TRBV3-1/TRBV3-2	TRBJ2-5	-	TRBD2	TGTGCCAGCAGAGCGGGAACGGGGCAAGAGACCCAGTACTTC	CASRAGTGQETQYF
14	TRBV11-2	TRBJ1-3	once	TRBD1	TGTGCCAGCAGCCGGCAGGGGGTCGGAAACACCATATATTTT	CASSRQGVGNTIYF
11	TRBV30	TRBJ1-2	-	-	TGTGCCTGGAGCCCCTCGGGTGGCTACACCTTC	CAWSPSGGYTF
14	TRBV6-5	TRBJ2-7	-	-	TGTGCCAGCAGCTCAGCGATTAGCTCCTACGAGCAGTACTTC	CASSSAISSYEQYF
16	TRBV5-1	TRBJ1-1	-	-	TGCGCCAGCAGCCCGGGGAGCCAGGGGAGGAACACTGAAGCTTTCTTT	CASSPGSQGRNTEAFF
10	TRBV6-5	TRBJ1-2	-	-	TGTGCCAGTAGCGTGGATGGCTACACCTTC	CASSVDGYTF
12	TRBV30	TRBJ1-1	-	TRBD1	TGTGGCCTGGGTAGGGGGCTCACTGAAGCTTTCTTT	CGLGRGLTEAFF
14	TRBV29-1	TRBJ2-7	few	TRBD2	TGCAGCGTGGCAACTAGCGGAGGCTCCTACGAGCAGTACTTC	CSVATSGGSYEQYF
14	TRBV7-8	TRBJ1-2	-	-	TGTGCCAGCAGCTTAGCGCCAGCTAACTATGGCTACACCTTC	CASSLAPANYGYTF
13	TRBV5-1	TRBJ2-7	-	TRBD2	TGCGCCAGCAGTGCGGGAGGCGCCTACGAGCAGTACTTC	CASSAGGAYEQYF
16	TRBV30	TRBJ2-1	-	TRBD2	TGTGCCGGGCACGGGACTAGCGGGAGGGCCTTCGATGAGCAGTTCTTC	CAGHGTSGRAFDEQFF
16	TRBV9	TRBJ2-2	-	TRBD2	TGTGCCAGCAGCGTAGCCGGGAGGGCCGATGCCGGGGAGCTGTTTTTT	CASSVAGRADAGELFF
13	TRBV21-1	TRBJ2-1	-	-	TGTGCCAGCGGGACTAGCGGGAGTCATGAGCAGTTCTTC	CASGTSGSHEQFF
16	TRBV5-1	TRBJ1-3	few	-	TGCGCCAGCAGCTTGGCAGGGGCGTTCTCTGGAAACACCATATATTTT	CASSLAGAFSGNTIYF
15	TRBV3-1/TRBV3-2	TRBJ1-4	-	-	TGTGCCAGCAGCCACTCCGCAGGGCTTGGAGAAAAACTGTTTTTT	CASSHSAGLGEKLFF
14	TRBV19	TRBJ2-1	once	TRBD2	TGTGCCAGTAGTGATCTAGCGGGAGGGAATGAGCAGTTCTTC	CASSDLAGGNEQFF
14	TRBV6-5	TRBJ2-3	-	TRBD1	TGTGCCAGCACGCCAGGGGGCTGGACAGATACGCAGTATTTT	CASTPGGWTDTQYF
15	TRBV19	TRBJ1-3	-	-	TGTGCCAGTAGTCAGGGCCTTTCCTCTGGAAACACCATATATTTT	CASSQGLSSGNTIYF
13	TRBV25-1	TRBJ1-2	-	TRBD1	TGTGCCAGCAGTTCCGACAGGGCTTGGGGCTACACCTTC	CASSSDRAWGYTF
12	TRBV10-3	TRBJ1-1	-	-	TGTGCCATCAGTGAGTCGAGGACTGAAGCTTTCTTT	CAISESRTEAFF
14	TRBV6-1	TRBJ1-5	-	-	TGTGCCAGCAGTGACAGGGGAATAGGGCAGCCCCAGCATTTT	CASSDRGIGQPQHF
14	TRBV30	TRBJ1-4	-	TRBD1	TGTGCCGGTCAGACCGACAGGGGGCATGAAAAACTGTTTTTT	CAGQTDRGHEKLFF
13	TRBV7-8	TRBJ2-7	-	-	TGTGCCAGCAGTAGCATCGCCTTCTACGAGCAGTACTTC	CASSSIAFYEQYF
13	TRBV7-9	TRBJ1-1	-	-	TGTGCCAGTGTGCCCCGGGCGGGCACTGAAGCTTTCTTT	CASVPRAGTEAFF
13	TRBV19	TRBJ1-1	-	TRBD1	TGTGCCAGTAGTTTTCGACAGGGCCCTGAAGCTTTCTTT	CASSFRQGPEAFF
14	TRBV28	TRBJ2-1	-	-	TGTGCCAGCAGCCGGACTGCCCGGGAGAATGAGCAGTTCTTC	CASSRTARENEQFF
12	TRBV5-1	TRBJ2-1	-	-	TGCGCCAGCTCGCAGGGGCGGAATGAGCAGTTCTTC	CASSQGRNEQFF
15	TRBV19	TRBJ2-2	once	TRBD2	TGTGCCAGTAGGGGACTAGCGGCTAGCACCGGGGAGCTGTTTTTT	CASRGLAASTGELFF
11	TRBV20-1	TRBJ1-1	-	-	TGCAGTGTTCACAGGAAGGCTGAAGCTTTCTTT	CSVHRKAEAFF
16	TRBV11-2	TRBJ1-2	once	TRBD1	TGTGCCAGCAGCTTCAGTGGGACAGGGGTTGACTATGGCTACACCTTC	CASSFSGTGVDYGYTF
15	TRBV5-1	TRBJ2-1	-	TRBD2	TGCGCCAGCAGCTTGGGGGCTAGCGGGAAAGATGAGCAGTTCTTC	CASSLGASGKDEQFF
14	TRBV4-2	TRBJ2-5	-	-	TGTGCCAGCAGCCACCCCCTGGAGGGAGAGACCCAGTACTTC	CASSHPLEGETQYF
14	TRBV5-1	TRBJ1-1	-	TRBD1	TGCGCCAGCACCCGGGGGACAGCAAACACTGAAGCTTTCTTT	CASTRGTANTEAFF
16	TRBV5-1	TRBJ2-1	once	TRBD2	TGCGCCAGCAGCTTGGAAGGGACTACATCCTACAATGAGCAGTTCTTC	CASSLEGTTSYNEQFF
17	TRBV28	TRBJ1-2	-	TRBD1	TGTGCCAGCACCGAGGGGACAGGGCCCTTTTGGGACTATGGCTACACCTTC	CASTEGTGPFWDYGYTF
18	TRBV28	TRBJ2-4	-	TRBD1	TGTGCCAGCAGTCCGGCGACAGGGGCTGAACTAGCCAAAAACATTCAGTACTTC	CASSPATGAELAKNIQYF
12	TRBV24-1	TRBJ1-5	once	-	TGTGCCACCAGTACGGGCAATCAGCCCCAGCATTTT	CATSTGNQPQHF
16	TRBV28	TRBJ2-2	-	-	TGTGCCAGCACCACGGACCCAAAAGGGGCCACCGGGGAGCTGTTTTTT	CASTTDPKGATGELFF
13	TRBV6-1	TRBJ1-1	-	-	TGTGCCAGCAGTGAAGTGCGGGGCACTGAAGCTTTCTTT	CASSEVRGTEAFF
13	TRBV12-5	TRBJ1-1	once	-	TGTGCTAGTGGTCCGGGGGGGGCCACTGAAGCTTTCTTT	CASGPGGATEAFF
17	TRBV7-2	TRBJ2-7	-	TRBD1	TGTGCCAGCAGCTTAGTTCCCAGGCAGGGGGCTTCCTACGAGCAGTACTTC	CASSLVPRQGASYEQYF
14	TRBV3-1/TRBV3-2	TRBJ1-1	once	-	TGTGCCAGCAGCCAAAGAGAGGATAGCACTGAAGCTTTCTTT	CASSQREDSTEAFF
13	TRBV30	TRBJ1-1	-	-	TGTGCCTGGATAGAGGGTCTCGGCAGAGAAGCTTTCTTT	CAWIEGLGREAFF
14	TRBV25-1	TRBJ1-3	-	-	TGTGCCAGCAGCAACCCGTTGGAGGGCAACACCATATATTTT	CASSNPLEGNTIYF
16	TRBV5-4	TRBJ1-1	-	TRBD1	TGTGCCAGCAGCTCCGCCTGGACAGGGGGCAACACTGAAGCTTTCTTT	CASSSAWTGGNTEAFF
15	TRBV19	TRBJ2-1	once	TRBD2	TGTGCCAGTAGTATAAGCGGGAGGGCCAATAATGAGCAGTTCTTC	CASSISGRANNEQFF
16	TRBV5-1	TRBJ2-3	-	TRBD2	TGCGCCAGCAGCCGACTAGGAGCGGGAGACACAGATACGCAGTATTTT	CASSRLGAGDTDTQYF
16	TRBV19	TRBJ2-2	-	TRBD1	TGTGCCAGTAGTATTACCGGGACAGGGAGAACCGGGGAGCTGTTTTTT	CASSITGTGRTGELFF
16	TRBV18	TRBJ2-1	-	TRBD1	TGTGCCAGCTCACCACAAGCAGGGGGTACCTACAATGAGCAGTTCTTC	CASSPQAGGTYNEQFF
14	TRBV9	TRBJ1-5	-	-	TGTGCCAGCAGCGTAGCCGGGGTGGATCAGCCCCAGCATTTT	CASSVAGVDQPQHF
14	TRBV3-1/TRBV3-2	TRBJ1-5	-	TRBD1	TGTGCCAGCAGCTATTCTACAGGGGATCAGCCCCAGCATTTT	CASSYSTGDQPQHF
13	TRBV27	TRBJ2-3	-	TRBD1	TGTGCCAGCAGAACAGGGGCAGCGGATACGCAGTATTTT	CASRTGAADTQYF
16	TRBV19	TRBJ1-5	few	TRBD1	TGTGCCAGTAGTGCACCGGGACAGGGGGCATGGCAGCCCCAGCATTTT	CASSAPGQGAWQPQHF